This T cell receptor (beta chain) was captured by sequencing in a study of blood T cell repertoires in COVID-19 (dated by TCRdb to between 2020 and 2021). Notes on the research overall: Samples from collaborators originated in the United States, Italy and Spain and spanned both the acute and convalescent phases of COVID-19. The prospective study material was composed of cDNA or gDNA derived from T cells, B-cell-depleted T cells, or PBMCs. Subjects who had been exposed to COVID-19, were actively infected with it, or had recovered from it provided the deeply sampled blood TCRbeta repertoires that made up the dataset. A freely available public database, intended as a resource for researchers studying the immune response to SARS-CoV-2, is where the repertoires were released. Samples came from the ongoing ImmuneRACE study (first 160 participants) plus 1,254 subjects from 6 global collaborators. A de-identified subject ID, COVID-19 status, age in years and sex were almost always included in the sample metadata. Where HLA class I and class II types were available, the types were taken from metadata supplied by the sample provider, not from assay-based typing.

The count of this clone is one. Its antigen is not yet known. Base qualities are not at hand, and no much larger clone is one base apart. Each collaborating institution followed its own protocols to collect whole blood in K2EDTA tubes. For TCRbeta analysis, collaborators shipped samples in one of three forms: frozen whole blood, isolated PBMCs, or DNA extracted from either of those sample types. TCRbeta CDR3 regions were amplified from genomic DNA using the immunoSEQ Assay, a bias-controlled multiplex PCR. Concerning the study's data processing: The number of nucleated cells in each sample was estimated from the amplification of reference gene primers within the assay. Sequence reads were collapsed and filtered to measure the absolute abundance of every unique TCRbeta CDR3 rearrangement. Productive Simpson clonality was computed per sample as the square root of Simpson's diversity index over productive rearrangements. Here the immuneACCESS table is served through TCRdb, limited to in-frame sequences with V and J called. Missing clones are a known gap in these copies; in checked studies unresolved V genes cover under half, and the rest lacks a known reason. V and J calls and clone size are as listed in that table; D and trimming were resolved from the DNA. The sample table shows 60,000 or so clones, and 70% to 85% are seen once. The ten top clones hold 3.5% of the sample.

In the germline V gene, CDR1 corresponds to KGHSH and CDR2 to LQKENI. For this chain, trimming is 6 bases at the V end and 10 bases at the J end, and the number of junction bases without a gene match is 7. Counted from cysteine to phenylalanine, this CDR3 has 14 amino acids. Left in the record is the CDR3 DNA by itself, 42 bases read in frame from the first base. Overall study outcomes, separate from this receptor: The quantity of clinical and demographic metadata differed by source and by participant and was supplied without curation.

This sequence was found in a man between 60 and 75 years old with acute or convalescent COVID-19. Source material: peripheral blood. The chain uses TRBV18 and TRBJ1-6; TRBD1 lines up with 9 middle nucleotides. The CDR3 loop reads CASSRGQGNSPLHF. The sequenced DNA is TGTGCCAGCTCGCGAGGACAGGGGAACTCACCCCTCCACTTT.